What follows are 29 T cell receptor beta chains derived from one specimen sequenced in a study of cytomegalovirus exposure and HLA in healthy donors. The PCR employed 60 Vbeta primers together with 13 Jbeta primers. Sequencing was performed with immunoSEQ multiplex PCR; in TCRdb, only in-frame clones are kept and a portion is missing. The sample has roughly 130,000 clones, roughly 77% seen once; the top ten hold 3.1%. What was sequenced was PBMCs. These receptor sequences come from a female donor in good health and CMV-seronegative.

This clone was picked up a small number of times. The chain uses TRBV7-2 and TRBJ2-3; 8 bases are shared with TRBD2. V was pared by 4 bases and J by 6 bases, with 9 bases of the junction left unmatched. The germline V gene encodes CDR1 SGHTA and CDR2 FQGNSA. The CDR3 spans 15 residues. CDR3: CASSWSGRGRDTQYF. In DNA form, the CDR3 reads TGTGCCAGCAGCTGGAGCGGGAGAGGAAGGGATACGCAGTATTTT.

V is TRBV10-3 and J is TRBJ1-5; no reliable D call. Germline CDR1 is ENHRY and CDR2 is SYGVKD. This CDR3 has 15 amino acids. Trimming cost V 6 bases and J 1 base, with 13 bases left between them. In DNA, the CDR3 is TGTGCCATCAGCCCCTCAGGTAGAAGCAATCAGCCCCAGCATTTT. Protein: CAISPSGRSNQPQHF.

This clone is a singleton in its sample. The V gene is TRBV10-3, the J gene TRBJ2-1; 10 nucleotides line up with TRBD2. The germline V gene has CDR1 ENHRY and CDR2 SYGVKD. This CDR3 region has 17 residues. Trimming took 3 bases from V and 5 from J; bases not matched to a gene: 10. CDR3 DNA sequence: TGTGCCATCAGTGAAAGGATGGTAGCGGGAGGACACAATGAGCAGTTCTTC. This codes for CAISERMVAGGHNEQFF.

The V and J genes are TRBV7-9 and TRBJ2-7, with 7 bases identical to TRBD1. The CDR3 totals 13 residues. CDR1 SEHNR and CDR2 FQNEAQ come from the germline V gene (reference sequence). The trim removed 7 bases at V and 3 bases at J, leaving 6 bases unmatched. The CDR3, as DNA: TGTGCCAGCACCAGGGCAGGGGGCTACGAGCAGTACTTC. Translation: CASTRAGGYEQYF. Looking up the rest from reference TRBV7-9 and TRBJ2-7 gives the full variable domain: DTGVSQNPRHKITKRGQNVTFRCDPISEHNRLYWYRQTLGQGPEFLTYFQNEAQLEKSRLLSDRFSAERPKGSFSTLEIQRTEQGDSAMYLCASTRAGGYEQYFGPGTRLTVT.

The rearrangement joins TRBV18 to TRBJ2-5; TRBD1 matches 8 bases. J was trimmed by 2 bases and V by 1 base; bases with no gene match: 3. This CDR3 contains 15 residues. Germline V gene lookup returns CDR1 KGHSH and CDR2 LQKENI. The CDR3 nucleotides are TGTGCCAGCTCACCACGGGACAGGCAACAAGAGACCCAGTACTTC. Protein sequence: CASSPRDRQQETQYF.

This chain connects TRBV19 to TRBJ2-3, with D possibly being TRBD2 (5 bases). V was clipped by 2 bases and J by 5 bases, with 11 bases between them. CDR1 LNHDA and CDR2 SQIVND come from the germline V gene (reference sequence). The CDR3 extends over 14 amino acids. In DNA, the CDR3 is TGTGCCAGTAGTATACGGCTAGCAGTAGATACGCAGTATTTT. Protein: CASSIRLAVDTQYF.

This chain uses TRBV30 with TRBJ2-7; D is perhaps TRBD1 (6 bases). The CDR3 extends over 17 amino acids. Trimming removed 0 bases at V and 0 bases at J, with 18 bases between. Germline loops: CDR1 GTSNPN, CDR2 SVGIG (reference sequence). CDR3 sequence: CAWSVGISGTLSYEQYF. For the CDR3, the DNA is TGTGCCTGGAGTGTGGGAATCTCCGGGACACTCTCCTACGAGCAGTACTTC.

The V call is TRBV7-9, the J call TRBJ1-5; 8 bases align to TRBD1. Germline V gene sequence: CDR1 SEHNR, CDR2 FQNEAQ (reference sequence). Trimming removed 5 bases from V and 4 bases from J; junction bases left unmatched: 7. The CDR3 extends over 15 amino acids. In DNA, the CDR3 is TGTGCCAGCAGCCCCCCGGGGACAGGTAATCAGCCCCAGCATTTT. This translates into CASSPPGTGNQPQHF.

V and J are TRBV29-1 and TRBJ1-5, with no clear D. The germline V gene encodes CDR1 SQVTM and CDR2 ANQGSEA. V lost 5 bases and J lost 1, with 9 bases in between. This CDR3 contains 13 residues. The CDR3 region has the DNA TGCAGCGTTCGAGAGGCCAGCAATCAGCCCCAGCATTTT. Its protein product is CSVREASNQPQHF.

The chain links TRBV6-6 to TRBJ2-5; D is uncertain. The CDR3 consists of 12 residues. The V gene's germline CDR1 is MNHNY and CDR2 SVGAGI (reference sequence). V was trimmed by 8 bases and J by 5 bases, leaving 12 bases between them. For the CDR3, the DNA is TGTGCCAGCTCACCAAAACTGGAGACCCAGTACTTC. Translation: CASSPKLETQYF.

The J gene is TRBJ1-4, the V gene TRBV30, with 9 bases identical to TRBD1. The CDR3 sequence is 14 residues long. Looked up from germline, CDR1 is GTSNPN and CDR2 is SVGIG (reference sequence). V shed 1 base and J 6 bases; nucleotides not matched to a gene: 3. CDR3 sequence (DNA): TGTGCCTGGAGTGGGGGACAGGGAGATGAAAAACTGTTTTTT. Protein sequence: CAWSGGQGDEKLFF.

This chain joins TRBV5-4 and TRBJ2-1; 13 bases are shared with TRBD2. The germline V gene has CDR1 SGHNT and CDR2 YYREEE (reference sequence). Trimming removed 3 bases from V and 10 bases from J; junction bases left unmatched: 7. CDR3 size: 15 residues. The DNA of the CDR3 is TGTGCCAGCAGCTCTGGGACTAGCGGGGTGGACGAGCAGTTCTTC. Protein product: CASSSGTSGVDEQFF.

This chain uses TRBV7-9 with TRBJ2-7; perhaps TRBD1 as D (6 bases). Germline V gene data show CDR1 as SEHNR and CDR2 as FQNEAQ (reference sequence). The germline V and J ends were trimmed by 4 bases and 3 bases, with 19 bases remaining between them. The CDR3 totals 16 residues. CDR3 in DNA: TGTGCCAGCAGCTCAAGGACAGATCGCATTTACTACGAGCAGTACTTC. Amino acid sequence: CASSSRTDRIYYEQYF.

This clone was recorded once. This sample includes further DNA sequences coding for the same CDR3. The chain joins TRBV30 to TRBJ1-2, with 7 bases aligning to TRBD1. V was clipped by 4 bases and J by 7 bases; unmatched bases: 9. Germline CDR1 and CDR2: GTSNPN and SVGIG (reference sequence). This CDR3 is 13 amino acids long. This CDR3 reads CAWTGQVGSGYTF. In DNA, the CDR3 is TGTGCCTGGACAGGACAGGTGGGGAGTGGCTACACCTTC.

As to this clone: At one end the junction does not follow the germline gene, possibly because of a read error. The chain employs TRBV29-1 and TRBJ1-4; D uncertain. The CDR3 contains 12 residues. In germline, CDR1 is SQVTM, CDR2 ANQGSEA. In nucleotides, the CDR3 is TGCAGCGTTGGTACAACTAATGAAAGACTGTTTTTT. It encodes CSVGTTNERLFF.

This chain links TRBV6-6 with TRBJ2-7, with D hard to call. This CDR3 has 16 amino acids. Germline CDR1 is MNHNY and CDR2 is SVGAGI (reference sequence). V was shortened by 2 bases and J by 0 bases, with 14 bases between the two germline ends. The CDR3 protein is CASSYGPGQHSYEQYF. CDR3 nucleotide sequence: TGTGCCAGCAGTTACGGTCCTGGGCAGCACTCCTACGAGCAGTACTTC.

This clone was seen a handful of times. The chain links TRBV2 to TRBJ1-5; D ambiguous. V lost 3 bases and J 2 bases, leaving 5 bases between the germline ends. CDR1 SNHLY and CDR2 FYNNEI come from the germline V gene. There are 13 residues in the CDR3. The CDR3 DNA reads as TGTGCCAGCAGTGAGGCAGGCAATCAGCCCCAGCATTTT. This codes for CASSEAGNQPQHF.

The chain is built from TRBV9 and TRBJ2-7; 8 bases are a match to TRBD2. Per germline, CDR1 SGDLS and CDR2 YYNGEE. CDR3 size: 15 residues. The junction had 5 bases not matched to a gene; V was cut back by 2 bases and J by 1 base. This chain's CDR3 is CASSVHSGASYEQYF. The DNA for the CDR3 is TGTGCCAGCAGCGTTCATAGCGGGGCGTCCTACGAGCAGTACTTC.

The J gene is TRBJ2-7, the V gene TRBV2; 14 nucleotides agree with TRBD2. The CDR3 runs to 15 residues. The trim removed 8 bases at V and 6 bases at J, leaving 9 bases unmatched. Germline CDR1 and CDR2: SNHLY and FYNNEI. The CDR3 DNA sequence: TGTGCCAGCGGCCCCGGGACTAGCGGGGGCGGCGAGCAGTACTTC. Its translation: CASGPGTSGGGEQYF.

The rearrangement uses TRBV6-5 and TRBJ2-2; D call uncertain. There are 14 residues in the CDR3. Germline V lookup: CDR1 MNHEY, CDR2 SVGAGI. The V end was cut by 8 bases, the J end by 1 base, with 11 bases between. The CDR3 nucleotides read TGTGCCAGCCAGAGCGACCTGAACACCGGGGAGCTGTTTTTT. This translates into CASQSDLNTGELFF.

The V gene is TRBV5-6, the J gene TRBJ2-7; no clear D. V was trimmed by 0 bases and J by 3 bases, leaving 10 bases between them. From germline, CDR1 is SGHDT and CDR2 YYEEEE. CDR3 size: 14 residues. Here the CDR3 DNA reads TGTGCCAGCAGCTTGGCCGGGTGGTTCTACGAGCAGTACTTC. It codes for CASSLAGWFYEQYF.

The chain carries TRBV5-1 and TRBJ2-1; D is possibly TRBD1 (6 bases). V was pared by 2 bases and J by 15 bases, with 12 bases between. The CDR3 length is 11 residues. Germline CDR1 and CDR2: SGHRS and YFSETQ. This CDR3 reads CASSFQQGMFF. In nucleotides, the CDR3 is TGCGCCAGCAGCTTCCAACAGGGAATGTTCTTC.

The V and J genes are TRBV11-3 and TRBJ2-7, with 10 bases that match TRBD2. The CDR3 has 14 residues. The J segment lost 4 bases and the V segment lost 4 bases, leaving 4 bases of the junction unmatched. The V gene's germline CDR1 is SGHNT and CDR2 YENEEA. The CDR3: CASSSGLAVYEQYF. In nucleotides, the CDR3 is TGTGCCAGCAGCTCCGGACTAGCGGTTTACGAGCAGTACTTC.

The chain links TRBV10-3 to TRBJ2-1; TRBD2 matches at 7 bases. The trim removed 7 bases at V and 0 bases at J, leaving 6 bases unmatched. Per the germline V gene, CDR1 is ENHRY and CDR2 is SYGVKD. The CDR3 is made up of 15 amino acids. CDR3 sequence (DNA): TGTGCCATCACCACGACTAGCCGCTCCTACAATGAGCAGTTCTTC. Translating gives CAITTTSRSYNEQFF.

The chain's CDR3 is CAWGGTVDGYTF. The CDR3 DNA reads TGTGCCTGGGGGGGGACAGTAGATGGCTACACCTTC. The gene calls are TRBV30 and TRBJ1-2; 7 nucleotides agree with TRBD1. This CDR3 has 12 residues. Trimming cost V 5 bases and J 6 bases; bases outside gene matches: 6. The V gene's germline CDR1 is GTSNPN and CDR2 SVGIG (reference sequence).

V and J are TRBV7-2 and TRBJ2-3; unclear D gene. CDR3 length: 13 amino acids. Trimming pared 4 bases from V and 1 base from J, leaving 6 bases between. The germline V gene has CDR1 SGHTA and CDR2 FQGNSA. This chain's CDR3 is CASSSVGTDTQYF. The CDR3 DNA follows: TGTGCCAGCAGCTCCGTAGGCACAGATACGCAGTATTTT.

The CDR3 sequence is CSARGTGFYTF. The CDR3 region has the DNA TGCAGTGCTAGGGGGACAGGATTCTACACCTTC. V usage is TRBV20-1 and J usage is TRBJ1-2; TRBD1 matches at 8 bases. This CDR3 region has 11 residues. The germline V gene encodes CDR1 DFQATT and CDR2 SNEGSKA (reference sequence). V lost 3 bases and J lost 10; bases outside the gene matches: 4.

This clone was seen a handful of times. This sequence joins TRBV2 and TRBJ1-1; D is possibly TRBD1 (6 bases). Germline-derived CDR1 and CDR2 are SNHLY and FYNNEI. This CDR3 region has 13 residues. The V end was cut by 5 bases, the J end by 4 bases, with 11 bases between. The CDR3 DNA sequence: TGTGCCAGCAGTAAAACAGGGCGCACTGAAGCTTTCTTT. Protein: CASSKTGRTEAFF.

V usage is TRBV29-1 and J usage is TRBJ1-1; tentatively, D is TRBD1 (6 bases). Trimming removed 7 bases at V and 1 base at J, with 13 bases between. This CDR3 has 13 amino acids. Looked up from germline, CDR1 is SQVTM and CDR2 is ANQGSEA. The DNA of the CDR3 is TGCAGCGCCTCCGACAGGCGGAACACTGAAGCTTTCTTT. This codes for CSASDRRNTEAFF. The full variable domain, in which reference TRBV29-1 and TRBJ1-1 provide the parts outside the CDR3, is SAVISQKPSRDICQRGTSLTIQCQVDSQVTMMFWYRQQPGQSLTLIATANQGSEATYESGFVIDKFPISRPNLTFSTLTVSNMSPEDSSIYLCSASDRRNTEAFFGQGTRLTVV.